The 14 T cell receptor beta chains below come from one sample, sequenced in a study of CD8 T cells in Susac syndrome. The authors reverse transcribed roughly 0.5 to 1 ug RNA with random hexamers. Each CDR3 protein is one row after TCRdb ran MiXCR on the immunoSEQ multiplex PCR reads. This table has 180,000 or so distinct CDR3 sequences, over 85% appearing once. Source material: CD4+ T cells from PBMCs. Every receptor here comes from a human donor in good health.

The rearrangement links TRBV5-1 to TRBJ1-2; D is ambiguous. This CDR3 has 13 residues. Trimming removed 2 bases from V and 7 bases from J, with 12 bases in between. Germline values: CDR1 SGHRS, CDR2 YFSETQ. The CDR3 loop reads CASSLGRSGGYTF. CDR3 nucleotide sequence: TGCGCCAGCAGCTTAGGCAGGTCCGGTGGCTACACCTTC.

CDR3 residues: CASSPSRTTNTGELFF. The CDR3 coding sequence is TGTGCCAGCTCACCAAGTAGGACCACGAACACCGGGGAGCTGTTTTTT. The V call is TRBV18, the J call TRBJ2-2; the D is unclear. This CDR3 is built from 16 residues. With 2 bases removed from V and 0 bases from J, the gap between germline ends came to 10 bases. Looked up from germline, CDR1 is KGHSH and CDR2 is LQKENI. Filled out from reference TRBV18 and TRBJ2-2, the complete variable domain reads NAGVMQNPRHLVRRRGQEARLRCSPMKGHSHVYWYRQLPEEGLKFMVYLQKENIIDESGMPKERFSAEFPKEGPSILRIQQVVRGDSAAYFCASSPSRTTNTGELFFGEGSRLTVL.

Concerning this clonotype: Compared with germline, one end of the junction differs, possibly owing to a read error. DNA of the CDR3: TGTGCCAGCAGTTTGACAGCAAACTATGGCTACACCTTC. It codes for CASSLTANYGYTF. The chain carries TRBV5-1 and TRBJ1-2, with a possible D match to TRBD1 (5 bases). This CDR3 is built from 13 residues. Germline CDR1 is SGHRS and CDR2 is YFSETQ.

The V gene is TRBV29-1, the J gene TRBJ2-7; TRBD1 matches 12 bases. The germline V gene has CDR1 SQVTM and CDR2 ANQGSEA. This CDR3 is 12 amino acids long. The J segment lost 6 bases and the V segment lost 7 bases, leaving 4 bases of the junction unmatched. The CDR3 sequence: CSGGQGAGEQYF. CDR3 sequence (DNA): TGCAGCGGGGGACAGGGGGCAGGCGAGCAGTACTTC.

This clonotype was detected only a few times. The V call is TRBV18, the J call TRBJ2-7; no firm D call. Germline V lookup: CDR1 KGHSH, CDR2 LQKENI. The CDR3 loop spans 12 amino acids. Trimming took off 6 bases at V and 4 bases at J, with 10 bases between the two ends. The CDR3 sequence is CASSLIGYEQYF. In DNA form, the CDR3 reads TGTGCCAGCTCCTTGATCGGGTACGAGCAGTACTTC. Combining the CDR3 with reference TRBV18 and TRBJ2-7 gives the whole variable domain NAGVMQNPRHLVRRRGQEARLRCSPMKGHSHVYWYRQLPEEGLKFMVYLQKENIIDESGMPKERFSAEFPKEGPSILRIQQVVRGDSAAYFCASSLIGYEQYFGPGTRLTVT.

The J gene is TRBJ2-5, the V gene TRBV20-1, with D possibly called TRBD1 or TRBD2 (5 bases each). The CDR3 is made up of 14 amino acids. Trimming removed 6 bases at V and 5 bases at J, with 19 bases between. Germline CDR1 is DFQATT and CDR2 is SNEGSKA (reference sequence). Here the CDR3 reads CSALRDAPEETQYF. For the CDR3, the DNA is TGCAGTGCGTTGAGGGACGCCCCGGAGGAGACCCAGTACTTC.

This chain uses TRBV15 with TRBJ2-7, with 9 bases identical to TRBD1. Trimming removed 5 bases from V and 4 bases from J; junction bases left unmatched: 6. Germline CDR1 is LNHNV and CDR2 is YYDKDF (reference sequence). This CDR3 contains 14 residues. The CDR3 nucleotides are TGTGCCACCAGCCTGGACAGGGGAGGGTACGAGCAGTACTTC. Amino acids: CATSLDRGGYEQYF.

The V call is TRBV7-9, the J call TRBJ2-1; 7 bases fit TRBD1. This CDR3 contains 13 residues. V shed 5 bases, J shed 6 bases, and the junction held 4 bases outside the gene matches. CDR1 is SEHNR, CDR2 FQNEAQ, per germline (reference sequence). Written as DNA, the CDR3 is TGTGCCAGCAGCCGAGCAGGGGGCAATGAGCAGTTCTTC. Its translation is CASSRAGGNEQFF.

The chain has TRBV29-1 and TRBJ2-5; 7 bases match TRBD2. The CDR3 runs 12 residues. Germline CDR1 SQVTM, CDR2 ANQGSEA. After removal of 6 bases from V and 7 bases from J, the junction contained 8 bases not matched to a gene. CDR3 sequence: CSVEAGERTQYF. The DNA for the CDR3 is TGCAGCGTCGAGGCGGGGGAGCGGACCCAGTACTTC. The entire variable domain, with the rest obtained from reference TRBV29-1 and TRBJ2-5, is as follows: SAVISQKPSRDICQRGTSLTIQCQVDSQVTMMFWYRQQPGQSLTLIATANQGSEATYESGFVIDKFPISRPNLTFSTLTVSNMSPEDSSIYLCSVEAGERTQYFGPGTRLLVL.

The chain couples TRBV19 to TRBJ1-2; D not resolved. Deletions cut 5 bases from V and 8 bases from J, with 9 bases between. The V gene's germline CDR1 is LNHDA and CDR2 SQIVND (reference sequence). This CDR3 is 11 amino acids long. CDR3 sequence (DNA): TGTGCCAGTAGTCTCCCGGGGGGCTACACCTTC. Its translation is CASSLPGGYTF.

This clonotype is a singleton in its sample. The rearrangement uses TRBV19 and TRBJ2-5; 8 bases are shared with TRBD1. Losses at the gene ends were 6 bases for V and 5 bases for J; bases not matched to a gene: 5. The CDR3 has 13 residues. Germline V lookup: CDR1 LNHDA, CDR2 SQIVND (reference sequence). This chain's CDR3 is CASSDRGGETQYF. Here the CDR3 DNA reads TGTGCCAGTAGCGACAGGGGTGGCGAGACCCAGTACTTC.

V usage is TRBV4-2 and J usage is TRBJ2-3, with D possibly matching TRBD2 (7 bases). The ends were cut back, 5 bases at V and 2 bases at J, with 14 bases in the middle. The CDR3 consists of 15 residues. CDR1 is LGHNA and CDR2 is YNFKEQ in the germline V gene. DNA of the CDR3: TGTGCCAGCAGCGATGCGGGGGCCCTCACAGATACGCAGTATTTT. Protein: CASSDAGALTDTQYF.

The chain has TRBV24-1 and TRBJ2-2; 10 positions match TRBD1. The germline gives CDR1 KGHDR, CDR2 SFDVKD. The CDR3 consists of 18 residues. V was clipped by 3 bases and J by 3 bases; unmatched bases: 9. This CDR3 is CATSDPRQGAIDTGELFF. In nucleotides, the CDR3 is TGTGCCACCAGTGATCCCAGACAGGGGGCGATAGACACCGGGGAGCTGTTTTTT.

The chain uses TRBV29-1 and TRBJ2-7; 7 bases agree with TRBD2. The CDR3 consists of 13 residues. V was clipped by 1 base and J by 7 bases; unmatched bases: 7. The germline V gene encodes CDR1 SQVTM and CDR2 ANQGSEA. The CDR3 is CSVEGLAVKEQYF. CDR3 sequence (DNA): TGCAGCGTTGAAGGGCTAGCGGTGAAGGAGCAGTACTTC.